These 25 T cell receptor beta chains were all obtained from the same sample, sequenced in a study of cytomegalovirus exposure and HLA in healthy donors. It was with 60 Vbeta and 13 Jbeta primers that the PCR ran. TCRdb's copy holds only in-frame clones and misses some; the assay was immunoSEQ multiplex PCR. The sample has around 200,000 clones, roughly 87% seen once. What was sequenced was PBMCs. All receptors derive from a man aged 40-50 years in good health and CMV-seropositive.

The chain joins TRBV5-6 to TRBJ1-4; tentatively, D is TRBD1 (5 bases). V lost 0 bases and J 7 bases, leaving 10 bases between the germline ends. Germline V CDR1 and CDR2: SGHDT, YYEEEE. CDR3 length: 14 residues. CDR3 sequence reads: CASSLEGGGEKLFF. The CDR3 DNA reads TGTGCCAGCAGCTTGGAGGGCGGGGGTGAAAAACTGTTTTTT.

This clone appeared a single time. The chain is built from TRBV9 and TRBJ2-1; 12 bases are a match to TRBD2. V shed 3 bases and J 10 bases; nucleotides not matched to a gene: 5. CDR3 length: 14 residues. Germline V gene data show CDR1 as SGDLS and CDR2 as YYNGEE. The CDR3 here is CASSGLAGVGEQFF. The CDR3 DNA sequence: TGTGCCAGCAGCGGACTAGCGGGGGTTGGGGAGCAGTTCTTC.

The CDR3 sequence: CASSPGLGNTEAFF. In nucleotides, the CDR3 is TGTGCCAGCAGCCCGGGACTGGGGAACACTGAAGCTTTCTTT. The chain uses TRBV5-4 and TRBJ1-1; possibly TRBD1 for D (5 bases). V lost 4 bases and J lost 1, with 11 bases in between. CDR1 and CDR2 from the germline V gene are SGHNT and YYREEE (reference sequence). The CDR3 runs 14 residues.

The V call is TRBV2, the J call TRBJ2-6, with D tentatively TRBD1 (6 bases). Trimming pared 6 bases from V and 1 base from J, leaving 13 bases between. Per the germline V gene, CDR1 is SNHLY and CDR2 is FYNNEI. The CDR3 sequence is 16 residues long. The CDR3 DNA follows: TGTGCCAGCAGCCCGGGACACCGTTCTGGGGCCAACGTCCTGACTTTC. Translation gives CASSPGHRSGANVLTF.

The rearrangement links TRBV5-1 to TRBJ1-2; D gene ambiguous. Trimming cost V 2 bases and J 7 bases, with 15 bases left between them. This CDR3 region has 14 residues. Germline lookup yields CDR1 SGHRS and CDR2 YFSETQ. In DNA form, the CDR3 reads TGCGCCAGCAGCTTAACGGACGGGATCAGTGGCTACACCTTC. It codes for CASSLTDGISGYTF.

V and J are TRBV5-1 and TRBJ2-1; 10 bases fit TRBD2. V lost 6 bases and J lost 4; bases outside the gene matches: 10. This CDR3 is built from 16 residues. The V gene's germline CDR1 is SGHRS and CDR2 YFSETQ. In DNA, the CDR3 is TGCGCCAGCACCCCGGGGGGAGCGGGGGGGTACAATGAGCAGTTCTTC. This gives the protein CASTPGGAGGYNEQFF.

Points on this clone: A much larger clone differs from this one at a single base, so this may be a read error. The CDR3 nucleotides read TGCGCCAGCAGCTCAAAAGAGACTAGCACAGATACGCAGTATTTT. Translating gives CASSSKETSTDTQYF. The rearrangement joins TRBV5-1 to TRBJ2-3; D unresolved. Germline V gene lookup returns CDR1 SGHRS and CDR2 YFSETQ. This CDR3 comprises 15 residues. Trimming left V 3 bases short and J 0 bases short, with 11 bases between.

This chain joins TRBV6-5 and TRBJ1-2; 8 nucleotides agree with TRBD1. V lost 4 bases and J lost 5; bases outside the gene matches: 6. The germline V gene has CDR1 MNHEY and CDR2 SVGAGI. This CDR3 region has 14 residues. The CDR3 nucleotides are TGTGCCAGCAGTTCCCCCGGGACAGGTTATGGCTACACCTTC. This encodes CASSSPGTGYGYTF.

The J gene is TRBJ2-2, the V gene TRBV5-1; D is perhaps TRBD1 (5 bases). The CDR3 covers 16 residues. V lost 1 base to trimming and J lost 3 bases, with 13 bases between them. Per germline, CDR1 SGHRS and CDR2 YFSETQ. CDR3 protein: CASSLYAGSDTGELFF. The CDR3 DNA is TGCGCCAGCAGCTTGTATGCAGGGTCTGACACCGGGGAGCTGTTTTTT.

This clone was seen once. The chain couples TRBV27 to TRBJ1-1; no reliable D call. This CDR3 is 14 amino acids long. Germline values: CDR1 MNHEY, CDR2 SMNVEV (reference sequence). The V end lost 3 bases, the J end lost 0 bases, and 8 bases lay between the germline ends. In nucleotides, the CDR3 is TGTGCCAGCAGTTTGAGGCAGTTGAACACTGAAGCTTTCTTT. Translated: CASSLRQLNTEAFF.

This rearrangement joins TRBV19 to TRBJ1-5; D is unclear. Germline V gene lookup returns CDR1 LNHDA and CDR2 SQIVND (reference sequence). V was shortened by 3 bases and J by 4 bases, with 7 bases between the two germline ends. The CDR3 contains 13 residues. This chain's CDR3 is CASSIGQNQPQHF. The DNA for the CDR3 is TGTGCCAGTAGTATTGGTCAGAATCAGCCCCAGCATTTT.

V is TRBV5-1 and J is TRBJ2-2; 9 bases line up with TRBD1. Germline V gene lookup returns CDR1 SGHRS and CDR2 YFSETQ. V lost 4 bases, J lost 3 bases, and 19 bases stayed unmatched. This CDR3 contains 20 residues. The CDR3 sequence is CASSLPGQGVSLSYTGELFF. CDR3 coding DNA: TGCGCCAGCAGCCTGCCGGGACAGGGTGTCTCTCTGTCTTACACCGGGGAGCTGTTTTTT. The variable domain in full, with the rest retrieved from reference TRBV5-1 and TRBJ2-2, is KAGVTQTPRYLIKTRGQQVTLSCSPISGHRSVSWYQQTPGQGLQFLFEYFSETQRNKGNFPGRFSGRQFSNSRSEMNVSTLELGDSALYLCASSLPGQGVSLSYTGELFFGEGSRLTVL.

V is TRBV7-8 and J is TRBJ2-5; no reliable D call. V was trimmed by 1 base and J by 9 bases, leaving 9 bases between them. The CDR3 sequence is 12 residues long. Germline CDR1 reads SGHVS; CDR2 reads FQNEAQ. The CDR3 reads CASSLGAQPQYF. The CDR3 DNA reads as TGTGCCAGCAGCTTAGGGGCCCAGCCCCAGTACTTC.

The V gene is TRBV12-5, the J gene TRBJ2-7; D is possibly TRBD2 (5 bases). Germline lookup yields CDR1 LGHNT and CDR2 FRNRAP. V shed 8 bases and J shed 4 bases, with 24 bases lying between them. The CDR3 has 16 amino acids. CDR3 DNA: TGTGCTAGTCGAGATGAGGGAAATCTTGAGGCTTACGAGCAGTACTTC. Its protein is CASRDEGNLEAYEQYF.

The CDR3 DNA follows: TGCGCCAGCAGCGTCGGGACAGGGATTGGGATTGGCACAGATACGCAGTATTTT. This codes for CASSVGTGIGIGTDTQYF. The gene calls are TRBV5-1 and TRBJ2-3, with 9 positions matching TRBD1. Trimming at V came to 4 bases and at J to 1 base, leaving 13 bases not matched to a gene. Per the germline V gene, CDR1 is SGHRS and CDR2 is YFSETQ. This CDR3 contains 18 residues.

This clone was counted between two and nine times. The rearrangement joins TRBV5-4 to TRBJ1-2; TRBD1 matches 7 bases. CDR3 length: 14 residues. The trim removed 3 bases at V and 2 bases at J, leaving 4 bases unmatched. Germline V CDR1 and CDR2: SGHNT, YYREEE (reference sequence). CDR3 DNA sequence: TGTGCCAGCAGCTCCGGGACAGACAACTATGGCTACACCTTC. This gives the protein CASSSGTDNYGYTF.

This rearrangement joins TRBV7-6 to TRBJ2-5, with TRBD1 identical over 10 bases. The V segment lost 5 bases and the J segment 8 bases; nucleotides outside the gene matches: 14. This CDR3 is built from 16 residues. CDR1 is SGHVS and CDR2 is FNYEAQ in the germline V gene. The CDR3 bases are TGTGCCAGCAGCCCAGCGACAGGGGGCGCCTTAGGAACCCAGTACTTC. It yields the protein CASSPATGGALGTQYF.

This sequence joins TRBV11-3 and TRBJ1-1; the D gene is possibly TRBD1 (5 bases). CDR3 length: 14 amino acids. CDR1 and CDR2 from the germline V gene are SGHNT and YENEEA. V gave up 1 base and J gave up 4 bases, with 10 bases separating them. In nucleotides, the CDR3 is TGTGCCAGCAGCTTAGCCCAGGGAACCACTGAAGCTTTCTTT. Its translation is CASSLAQGTTEAFF.

The V and J genes are TRBV19 and TRBJ1-1; 8 bases are a match to TRBD1. Germline CDR1 and CDR2: LNHDA and SQIVND (reference sequence). V shed 6 bases, J shed 6 bases, and the junction held 9 bases outside the gene matches. This CDR3 has 14 amino acids. CDR3 sequence reads: CASRLDRGRAEAFF. CDR3 DNA: TGTGCCAGTAGATTAGACAGGGGTCGTGCTGAAGCTTTCTTT. The variable domain in full, completed from reference TRBV19 and TRBJ1-1, reads DGGITQSPKYLFRKEGQNVTLSCEQNLNHDAMYWYRQDPGQGLRLIYYSQIVNDFQKGDIAEGYSVSREKKESFPLTVTSAQKNPTAFYLCASRLDRGRAEAFFGQGTRLTVV.

This sequence joins TRBV5-1 and TRBJ2-1; 9 positions match TRBD2. The CDR3 loop spans 15 amino acids. V trimming: 5 bases; J trimming: 10 bases; junction bases outside the gene matches: 13. Germline V gene sequence: CDR1 SGHRS, CDR2 YFSETQ. The CDR3 reads CASSSLAGSGGEQFF. CDR3 sequence (DNA): TGCGCCAGCAGTTCGCTAGCGGGGTCTGGGGGGGAGCAGTTCTTC.

V usage is TRBV5-1 and J usage is TRBJ2-4; TRBD1 aligns across 11 bases. The CDR3 extends over 14 amino acids. The junction had 4 bases not matched to a gene; V was cut back by 4 bases and J by 7 bases. The germline V gene has CDR1 SGHRS and CDR2 YFSETQ. CDR3 sequence: CASSDRDRGNIQYF. The CDR3 DNA sequence: TGCGCCAGCAGCGACCGGGACAGGGGGAACATTCAGTACTTC.

The chain is built from TRBV25-1 and TRBJ2-7; 9 nucleotides line up with TRBD2. From germline, CDR1 is MGHDK and CDR2 SYGVNS. V shed 3 bases and J 2 bases; nucleotides not matched to a gene: 5. The CDR3 extends over 15 amino acids. This CDR3 is CASSDFASGAYEQYF. DNA of the CDR3: TGTGCCAGCAGTGATTTTGCTAGCGGGGCCTACGAGCAGTACTTC.

The gene calls are TRBV19 and TRBJ2-1, with 7 bases aligning to TRBD2. J gave up 4 bases and V 0 bases, and 18 bases lay outside the gene matches. The CDR3 loop spans 20 amino acids. The germline V gene has CDR1 LNHDA and CDR2 SQIVND (reference sequence). CDR3 bases: TGTGCCAGTAGTATAGACCCGGGACTACCCTCTCGGAAAATATACAATGAGCAGTTCTTC. The encoded protein is CASSIDPGLPSRKIYNEQFF.

Only one count was recorded for this clone. The gene calls are TRBV6-6 and TRBJ1-5; D is undetermined. This CDR3 is built from 16 residues. V lost 2 bases to trimming and J lost 3 bases, with 14 bases between them. CDR1 is MNHNY, CDR2 SVGAGI, per germline (reference sequence). The CDR3 loop is CASSYPRSGANQPQHF. CDR3 sequence (DNA): TGTGCCAGCAGTTACCCAAGGTCCGGAGCCAATCAGCCCCAGCATTTT.

The CDR3 sequence: CASSLSGPLYF. DNA of the CDR3: TGTGCCAGCAGCTTATCAGGTCCCCTATACTTC. The chain recombines TRBV7-3 with TRBJ2-5; no reliable D call. The CDR3 is made up of 11 amino acids. The germline V and J ends were trimmed by 2 bases and 14 bases, with 12 bases remaining between them. Per germline, CDR1 SGHTA and CDR2 FQGTGA.